The 22 T cell receptor beta chains below come from one sample, sequenced in a study of somatic mutations in cytotoxic T cells in rheumatoid arthritis. Produced via immunoSEQ multiplex PCR; TCRdb's table is partial and in-frame only. The sample carries about 30,000 clones, around 86% recorded once. Sequencing was done on a sample of CD8+ T cells sorted from blood. Receptor source: an adult with rheumatoid arthritis.

V is TRBV4-2 and J is TRBJ2-3; D is perhaps TRBD2 (7 bases). V was trimmed by 0 bases and J by 6 bases, leaving 16 bases between them. The CDR3 covers 16 residues. Germline V gives CDR1 LGHNA, CDR2 YNFKEQ. CDR3 in amino acids: CASSQDRGGGPDTQYF. The CDR3 region has the DNA TGTGCCAGCAGCCAAGATAGAGGGGGGGGGCCGGATACGCAGTATTTT.

The chain is built from TRBV29-1 and TRBJ2-5; TRBD2 is a possible D gene (5 bases). CDR1 SQVTM and CDR2 ANQGSEA come from the germline V gene. V was pared by 0 bases and J by 5 bases, with 16 bases between. CDR3 length: 15 amino acids. CDR3 in amino acids: CSVEDQHGIGETQYF. The CDR3 DNA reads as TGCAGCGTTGAAGATCAACACGGGATTGGCGAGACCCAGTACTTC.

V gene TRBV5-4 combines with J gene TRBJ1-1; D remains ambiguous. Germline loops: CDR1 SGHNT, CDR2 YYREEE (reference sequence). The CDR3 is 14 residues long. V lost 1 base and J 3 bases, leaving 10 bases between the germline ends. Here the CDR3 DNA reads TGTGCCAGCAGCTTGTATAAGGGTCACACTGAAGCTTTCTTT. Its protein is CASSLYKGHTEAFF.

V and J are TRBV6-1 and TRBJ2-1; D might be TRBD1 (5 bases). Germline values: CDR1 MNHNS, CDR2 SASEGT. This CDR3 is 16 amino acids long. The V gene lost 0 bases and the J gene lost 4 bases, with 13 bases spanning the gap. Here the CDR3 DNA reads TGTGCCAGCAGTGAAGCGACACAGGCCTTATACAATGAGCAGTTCTTC. Residues: CASSEATQALYNEQFF.

This chain joins TRBV5-5 and TRBJ2-7; D is uncertain. Germline V gene lookup returns CDR1 SGHKS and CDR2 YYEKEE (reference sequence). Trimming stripped 4 bases from V and 0 bases from J, with 14 bases between. The length of the CDR3 is 15 residues. The CDR3 DNA sequence: TGTGCCAGCAGCCCCGGGTTGGTCAGCTCCTACGAGCAGTACTTC. This encodes CASSPGLVSSYEQYF.

The genes are TRBV5-6 and TRBJ2-7, with no clear D. CDR3 length: 13 amino acids. Trimming removed 4 bases from V and 7 bases from J, with 15 bases in between. Germline-derived CDR1 and CDR2 are SGHDT and YYEEEE. This CDR3 reads CASSDGLYEEQYF. The CDR3, as DNA: TGTGCCAGCAGCGACGGGCTTTATGAGGAGCAGTACTTC.

This clone was picked up a small number of times. J is TRBJ1-6 and V is TRBV7-3, with D perhaps matching TRBD1 (6 bases). Trimming stripped 5 bases from V and 9 bases from J, with 14 bases between. In germline, CDR1 is SGHTA, CDR2 FQGTGA. There are 14 residues in the CDR3. In nucleotides, the CDR3 is TGTGCCAGCAGCCCCGGGGGGGCCGGTTCACCCCTCCACTTT. This translates into CASSPGGAGSPLHF.

The CDR3 DNA follows: TGCAGTGCTAGGTATAACACTGAAGCTTTCTTT. It translates to CSARYNTEAFF. V usage is TRBV20-1 and J usage is TRBJ1-1; D gene uncertain. This CDR3 is built from 11 residues. The V end lost 3 bases, the J end lost 2 bases, and 4 bases lay between the germline ends. Germline CDR1 DFQATT, CDR2 SNEGSKA (reference sequence).

This clone was counted a single time. The J gene is TRBJ1-2, the V gene TRBV19; 9 nucleotides align to TRBD1. The CDR3 is 13 residues long. From germline, CDR1 is LNHDA and CDR2 SQIVND (reference sequence). V shed 9 bases, J shed 7 bases, and the junction held 9 bases outside the gene matches. CDR3 bases: TGTGCCAGCGTACCCGGGACAGGGAGTGGCTACACCTTC. This sequence encodes CASVPGTGSGYTF.

This clone occurred once. This chain uses TRBV30 with TRBJ1-1; unclear D gene. Germline CDR1 and CDR2: GTSNPN and SVGIG (reference sequence). The CDR3 has 12 residues. V shed 4 bases and J shed 3 bases, with 9 bases lying between them. CDR3: CAWTVPDTEAFF. CDR3 in DNA: TGTGCCTGGACAGTTCCGGACACTGAAGCTTTCTTT.

The chain couples TRBV5-8 to TRBJ1-1; 9 bases agree with TRBD1. Germline CDR1 and CDR2: SGHTS and YDEGEE. The CDR3 totals 16 residues. Losses at the gene ends were 0 bases for V and 4 bases for J; bases not matched to a gene: 7. The CDR3 DNA reads as TGTGCCAGCAGCTTGGCGGGACAGGGTGGGAGCACTGAAGCTTTCTTT. As protein: CASSLAGQGGSTEAFF.

The chain carries TRBV30 and TRBJ1-1, with D possibly TRBD1 on 5 matching bases. In germline, CDR1 is GTSNPN, CDR2 SVGIG (reference sequence). The germline V and J ends were trimmed by 2 bases and 2 bases, with 12 bases remaining between them. The CDR3 contains 14 residues. DNA for the CDR3: TGTGCCTGGAGTCTGGGGCACCTAAACACTGAAGCTTTCTTT. Its protein is CAWSLGHLNTEAFF.

The gene calls are TRBV19 and TRBJ2-3; 9 nucleotides match TRBD1. Germline CDR1 LNHDA, CDR2 SQIVND (reference sequence). Unmatched junction bases numbered 2, after V lost 3 bases and J lost 1 base. The CDR3 covers 15 residues. The CDR3 DNA sequence: TGTGCCAGTAGTATCCGGGACAGGGGCACAGATACGCAGTATTTT. Its protein product is CASSIRDRGTDTQYF.

This rearrangement joins TRBV6-5 to TRBJ2-2; no clear D. Germline V CDR1 and CDR2: MNHEY, SVGAGI. The CDR3 covers 11 residues. V lost 10 bases, J lost 7 bases, and 10 bases lay in between. The CDR3 region is CATAMGGELFF. In DNA form, the CDR3 reads TGTGCCACCGCGATGGGCGGGGAGCTGTTTTTT.

This clone was counted once. The CDR3 loop reads CASRLSGGAYEQYF. The CDR3, as DNA: TGTGCCAGCAGACTTAGCGGGGGGGCTTACGAGCAGTACTTC. The chain joins TRBV6-5 to TRBJ2-7, with TRBD2 matching 11 bases. CDR1 MNHEY and CDR2 SVGAGI come from the germline V gene. The V and J ends lost 6 bases and 4 bases, in that order; junction bases with no gene match: 5. The CDR3 extends over 14 amino acids.

This clone was observed a few times. This chain uses TRBV5-6 with TRBJ2-1; unclear D gene. CDR3 size: 12 residues. Trimming took 8 bases from V and 3 from J, leaving 9 bases between them. Per the germline V gene, CDR1 is SGHDT and CDR2 is YYEEEE. This CDR3 reads CASGGSYNEQFF. CDR3 nucleotide sequence: TGTGCCAGTGGCGGCAGCTACAATGAGCAGTTCTTC.

The chain has TRBV27 and TRBJ1-1; D possibly corresponds to TRBD1 (6 bases). Trimming took 2 bases from V and 3 from J, leaving 13 bases between them. There are 15 residues in the CDR3. Germline values: CDR1 MNHEY, CDR2 SMNVEV (reference sequence). CDR3 in DNA: TGTGCCAGCAGTTTAACTCCGGACAGTTACACTGAAGCTTTCTTT. It translates to CASSLTPDSYTEAFF.

Points on this clone: The sample holds other DNA sequences that translate to the same CDR3. This rearrangement joins TRBV6-6 to TRBJ2-7; maybe TRBD1 (5 bases). CDR3 length: 14 residues. The V and J ends lost 6 bases and 1 base respectively, with 13 bases between them. The V gene's germline CDR1 is MNHNY and CDR2 SVGAGI (reference sequence). The CDR3 DNA sequence: TGTGCCAGCAGCCCCACAGGCGGATCCTACGAGCAGTACTTC. Translated, it gives CASSPTGGSYEQYF.

V usage is TRBV4-1 and J usage is TRBJ2-1; weak D call: TRBD1 (5 bases). The CDR3 loop spans 16 amino acids. CDR1 and CDR2 (germline): MGHRA, YSYEKL. V shed 1 base and J shed 8 bases, with 18 bases lying between them. This chain's CDR3 is CASSQAGVRGYDEQFF. As DNA, the CDR3 is TGCGCCAGCAGCCAAGCTGGAGTAAGGGGATACGATGAGCAGTTCTTC.

The chain combines TRBV5-1 with TRBJ1-1; 7 bases are a match to TRBD1. The J segment lost 8 bases and the V segment lost 4 bases, leaving 20 bases of the junction unmatched. The germline gives CDR1 SGHRS, CDR2 YFSETQ. The CDR3 is 17 residues long. In nucleotides, the CDR3 is TGCGCCAGCAGCGTGGGGATGGGAGGACAGGCCGAGGTGGAAGCTTTCTTT. It specifies CASSVGMGGQAEVEAFF.

V and J are TRBV29-1 and TRBJ2-7, with TRBD1 identical over 8 bases. The CDR3 spans 12 residues. CDR1 is SQVTM, CDR2 ANQGSEA, per germline. Unmatched junction bases numbered 9, after V lost 5 bases and J lost 9 bases. This chain's CDR3 is CSVMTGEIVQYF. The CDR3 DNA follows: TGCAGCGTTATGACAGGGGAAATAGTGCAGTACTTC.

This chain links TRBV4-1 with TRBJ2-7, with unresolved D. The CDR3 has 12 residues. V was clipped by 1 base and J by 5 bases, with 6 bases between them. Germline CDR1 and CDR2: MGHRA and YSYEKL. The CDR3 is CASSQVGDEQYF. CDR3 bases: TGCGCCAGCAGCCAAGTCGGCGACGAGCAGTACTTC.